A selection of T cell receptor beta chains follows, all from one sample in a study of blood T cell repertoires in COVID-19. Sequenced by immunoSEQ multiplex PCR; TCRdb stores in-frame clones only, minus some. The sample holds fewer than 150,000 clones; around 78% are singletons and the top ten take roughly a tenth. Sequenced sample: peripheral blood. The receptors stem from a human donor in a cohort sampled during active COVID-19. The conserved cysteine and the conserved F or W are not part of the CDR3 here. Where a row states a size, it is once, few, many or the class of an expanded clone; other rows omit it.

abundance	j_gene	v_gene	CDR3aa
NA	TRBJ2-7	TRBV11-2	ASSLDGARSISYEQY
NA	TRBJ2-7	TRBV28	ASSLGSWTGILEQY
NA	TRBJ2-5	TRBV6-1	ASSGTGGAPGETQY
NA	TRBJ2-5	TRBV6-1	ASSYLTGSATQY
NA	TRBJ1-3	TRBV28	ASSYSTGGTGNTIY
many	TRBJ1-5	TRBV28	ASRVTGGYQPQH
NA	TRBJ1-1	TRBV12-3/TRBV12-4	ASSFWGDTEAF
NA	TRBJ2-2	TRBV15	ATSRALAHTGELF
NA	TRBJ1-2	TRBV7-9	ASSSTDREGDGYT
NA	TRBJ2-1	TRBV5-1	ASSYDSANEQF
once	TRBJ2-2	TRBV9	ASSLPFPHRDRDYTGELF
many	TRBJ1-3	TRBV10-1	ASSRDRGNTIY
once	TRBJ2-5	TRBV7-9	ASSLALARQETQY
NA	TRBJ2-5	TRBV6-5	ASNRIETQY
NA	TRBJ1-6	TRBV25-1	ASSERQGGYSPLH
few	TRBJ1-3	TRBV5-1	ASSLGQTPGNTIY
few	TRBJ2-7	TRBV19	ASSPYRESYEQY
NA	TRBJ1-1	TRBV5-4	ASSFRGQNTEAF
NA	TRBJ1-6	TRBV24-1	ATSGPGNSPLH
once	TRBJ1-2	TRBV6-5	ASLKQGARGYT
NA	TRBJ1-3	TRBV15	ATSRDISGNTIY
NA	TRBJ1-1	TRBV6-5	ASSYYMNTEAF
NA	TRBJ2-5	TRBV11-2	ASSSLRTGLETQY
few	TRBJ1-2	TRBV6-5	ASRQGNGYT
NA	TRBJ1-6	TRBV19	ASSMYSYPNSPLH
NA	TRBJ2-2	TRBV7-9	ASSYFRTGTGELF
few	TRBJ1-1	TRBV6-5	ASSYTWDSEAF
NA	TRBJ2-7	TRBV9	ASSRTSGGEQY
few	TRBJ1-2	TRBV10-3	AISAGSYGYT
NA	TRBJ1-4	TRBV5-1	ASSLSGFGYEVDEKLF
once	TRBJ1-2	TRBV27	ASSLFFGTGTYGYT
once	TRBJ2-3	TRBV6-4	ASSADRADTQY
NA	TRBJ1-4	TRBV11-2	ASSLGPTGDEKLF
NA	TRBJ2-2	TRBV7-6	ASRPIPGQGTNTGELF
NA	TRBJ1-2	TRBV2	ASSDGPYYGYT
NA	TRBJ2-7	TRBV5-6	ASSRGYEQY
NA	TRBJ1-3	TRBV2	ASSLAGSRNTIY
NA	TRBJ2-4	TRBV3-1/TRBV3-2	ASSPAGAGGGLNIQY
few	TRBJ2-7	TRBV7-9	ASSLNSASLVQY
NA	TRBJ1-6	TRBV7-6	ASSLATESSPLH
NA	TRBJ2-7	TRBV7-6	ASSPHYVASYEQY